What follows is one T cell receptor (beta chain) and its context. This record belongs to a study of blood T cell repertoires in COVID-19. Across the study: There were acute and convalescent COVID-19 samples, and they came from the United States, Italy and Spain.

TCRdb's copy holds only in-frame clones and misses some; the assay was immunoSEQ multiplex PCR. The sample includes 250,000 to 300,000 clones, around 83% of them seen just once. The germline V gene encodes CDR1 MNHEY and CDR2 SMNVEV (reference sequence). Trimming removed 5 bases at V and 10 bases at J, with 18 bases between. CDR3 length: 14 residues. Sequenced input: peripheral blood. V is TRBV27 and J is TRBJ2-1, with D uncertain. This receptor was taken from a man aged 80 or over with acute or convalescent COVID-19. The CDR3 is CASSVRLTGAEQFF. In DNA, the CDR3 is TGTGCCAGCAGTGTTAGGCTTACCGGAGCCGAGCAGTTCTTC.